These 8 T cell receptor beta chains were all obtained from the same sample, sequenced in a study of blood T cell repertoires in COVID-19. Sequencing used immunoSEQ multiplex PCR; TCRdb keeps in-frame clones, though not all of them. The sample lists 140,000 to 150,000 clones, 80% to 90% occurring once. The sample consisted of peripheral blood. The receptors come from a woman in her fifties or sixties with COVID-19, enrolled during active disease.

The chain carries TRBV27 and TRBJ2-7, with 7 bases identical to TRBD1. Germline lookup yields CDR1 MNHEY and CDR2 SMNVEV (reference sequence). V trimming: 6 bases; J trimming: 3 bases; junction bases outside the gene matches: 5. The CDR3 totals 13 residues. CDR3 nucleotide sequence: TGTGCCAGCAGACCGGGACAGAGCTACGAGCAGTACTTC. Its translation is CASRPGQSYEQYF.

This rearrangement joins TRBV7-6 to TRBJ1-2, with TRBD1 matching over 9 bases. J gave up 4 bases and V 6 bases, and 9 bases lay outside the gene matches. Per the germline V gene, CDR1 is SGHVS and CDR2 is FNYEAQ. The CDR3 runs 15 residues. CDR3 sequence reads: CASSPTTGGGYGYTF. The CDR3 DNA reads as TGTGCCAGCAGTCCGACTACAGGGGGCGGCTATGGCTACACCTTC.

V and J are TRBV6-2 or TRBV6-3 and TRBJ2-3; TRBD1 aligns across 10 bases. The germline gives CDR1 MNHEY, CDR2 SVGEGT. Germline trimming cut 5 bases from V and 5 bases from J; bases unmatched to any gene: 10. This CDR3 spans 16 amino acids. CDR3: CASSTRDRGNEDTQYF. For the CDR3, the DNA is TGTGCCAGCAGTACCCGGGACAGGGGAAATGAAGATACGCAGTATTTT.

The rearrangement links TRBV11-2 to TRBJ2-7, with a weak D call TRBD1 (6 bases). Germline V gene lookup returns CDR1 SGHAT and CDR2 FQNNGV. The length of the CDR3 is 12 residues. V shed 2 bases and J shed 10 bases, with 12 bases lying between them. CDR3 bases: TGTGCCAGCAGCTTATGGACAGCAGAACAGTACTTC. It yields the protein CASSLWTAEQYF.

The chain links TRBV29-1 to TRBJ2-1, with TRBD1 matching over 7 bases. V shed 7 bases, J shed 8 bases, and the junction held 11 bases outside the gene matches. The CDR3 runs to 13 residues. Germline assignment: CDR1 SQVTM and CDR2 ANQGSEA. The CDR3: CSAGTATGDEQFF. In DNA form, the CDR3 reads TGCAGCGCGGGGACAGCTACAGGCGATGAGCAGTTCTTC.

The chain is built from TRBV5-1 and TRBJ2-7, with D perhaps TRBD1 (5 bases). This CDR3 spans 14 amino acids. V gave up 0 bases and J gave up 3 bases, with 10 bases separating them. The germline V gene encodes CDR1 SGHRS and CDR2 YFSETQ. This chain's CDR3 is CASSLGQGGYEQYF. The CDR3 DNA sequence: TGCGCCAGCAGCTTGGGGCAGGGCGGCTACGAGCAGTACTTC.

The chain joins TRBV2 to TRBJ1-3; no definite D call. The germline V gene encodes CDR1 SNHLY and CDR2 FYNNEI. The V gene lost 3 bases and the J gene lost 0 bases, with 15 bases spanning the gap. This CDR3 has 17 residues. This CDR3 is CASSEAEQLISGNTIYF. Written as DNA, the CDR3 is TGTGCCAGCAGTGAGGCGGAACAACTAATCTCTGGAAACACCATATATTTT.

V is TRBV9 and J is TRBJ1-6; the D is unclear. Germline values: CDR1 SGDLS, CDR2 YYNGEE. The V end lost 0 bases, the J end lost 7 bases, and 11 bases lay between the germline ends. CDR3 length: 15 amino acids. CDR3 sequence (DNA): TGTGCCAGCAGCGTAGATCCAGACGGGAATTCACCCCTCCACTTT. Translation gives CASSVDPDGNSPLHF. Variable domain in full (rest from reference TRBV9 and TRBJ1-6): DSGVTQTPKHLITATGQRVTLRCSPRSGDLSVYWYQQSLDQGLQFLIQYYNGEERAKGNILERFSAQQFPDLHSELNLSSLELGDSALYFCASSVDPDGNSPLHFGNGTRLTVT.